These 25 T cell receptor beta chains came from one sample sequenced in a study of T cells in Graves' hyperthyroidism and ophthalmopathy. The investigators amplified TCR beta CDR3 regions from RNA transcripts. First-round RT-PCR targeting the TCR CDR3 was performed with the HTBI primer set. A single record per CDR3 protein comes from TCRdb applying MiXCR to the multiplex PCR reads. The sample includes fewer than 650,000 distinct CDR3 sequences, over 45% of them seen just once. The source material was peripheral blood or thyroid tissue (not recorded which). Source of these receptors: an adult woman with Graves' disease, either hyperthyroidism or ophthalmopathy (not recorded which).

This clonotype was detected many times. V usage is TRBV4-1 and J usage is TRBJ1-2, with D possibly being TRBD1 (5 bases). The V gene lost 1 base and the J gene lost 8 bases, with 26 bases spanning the gap. The CDR3 spans 18 residues. Germline V gene data show CDR1 as MGHRA and CDR2 as YSYEKL. The CDR3 here is CASSQGGSRGTQRHGYTF. CDR3 nucleotide sequence: TGCGCCAGCAGCCAAGGGGGCTCGCGAGGGACCCAAAGGCACGGCTACACCTTC.

This rearrangement joins TRBV10-3 to TRBJ1-4; possible D gene TRBD1, 6 bases. The CDR3 runs 17 residues. The V gene lost 3 bases and the J gene lost 8 bases, with 22 bases spanning the gap. CDR1 and CDR2 (germline): ENHRY, SYGVKD. The CDR3 protein is CAISDPRTSGDVEKLFF. CDR3 nucleotide sequence: TGTGCCATCAGTGATCCTCGGACGTCAGGGGATGTAGAAAAACTGTTTTTT.

Of note for this clonotype: A single base separates this from a much larger clone, so it may be a read error. The conserved phenylalanine or tryptophan is not found at the CDR3 terminus, so this likely reflects a read error. The rearrangement joins TRBV6-2 or TRBV6-3 to TRBJ1-1; D is uncertain. The V gene's germline CDR1 is MNHEY and CDR2 SVGEGT. This CDR3 contains 13 residues. V was shortened by 8 bases and J by 1 base, with 11 bases between the two germline ends. The CDR3 DNA sequence: TGTGCCAGCCGAGAAACAACGAACACTGAAGCTTTCTCT. It translates to CASRETTNTEAFS.

This sequence joins TRBV18 and TRBJ1-6; D not resolved. V lost 5 bases and J 7 bases, leaving 6 bases between the germline ends. This CDR3 has 12 residues. From germline, CDR1 is KGHSH and CDR2 LQKENI. CDR3 sequence: CASSTANSPLHF. CDR3 sequence (DNA): TGTGCCAGCTCAACGGCGAATTCACCCCTCCACTTT. The variable domain in full, completed from reference TRBV18 and TRBJ1-6, reads NAGVMQNPRHLVRRRGQEARLRCSPMKGHSHVYWYRQLPEEGLKFMVYLQKENIIDESGMPKERFSAEFPKEGPSILRIQQVVRGDSAAYFCASSTANSPLHFGNGTRLTVT.

The V gene is TRBV6-5, the J gene TRBJ1-1; D gene ambiguous. CDR1 and CDR2 from the germline V gene are MNHEY and SVGAGI. The CDR3 sequence is 11 residues long. CDR3 region: CASVRAFEAFF. The CDR3 DNA reads TGTGCTAGCGTTCGGGCATTCGAAGCTTTCTTT.

Comment on this clonotype: The missing conserved phenylalanine or tryptophan at the end of this CDR3 makes a read error likely. The V call is TRBV4-1, the J call TRBJ1-1, with D unresolved. There are 14 residues in the CDR3. Trimming cost V 2 bases and J 7 bases, with 14 bases left between them. Per the germline V gene, CDR1 is MGHRA and CDR2 is YSYEKL. The CDR3 spells CASSQTGGEIEAFL. The CDR3 coding sequence is TGCGCCAGCAGCCAAACGGGCGGGGAGATTGAAGCTTTCCTT.

This clonotype was detected only a few times. The gene calls are TRBV10-3 and TRBJ1-6; 8 nucleotides line up with TRBD1. CDR1 is ENHRY and CDR2 is SYGVKD in the germline V gene. Trimming at V came to 10 bases and at J to 7 bases, leaving 6 bases not matched to a gene. The CDR3 totals 13 residues. This CDR3 is CATVDRENSPLHF. The CDR3 DNA reads as TGTGCCACCGTGGACAGGGAGAATTCACCCCTCCACTTT.

This clonotype came up a few times. The genes are TRBV25-1 and TRBJ1-2; D is uncertain. Germline assignment: CDR1 MGHDK and CDR2 SYGVNS. The length of the CDR3 is 12 residues. The V and J ends lost 10 bases and 5 bases respectively, with 14 bases between them. CDR3 DNA sequence: TGTGCCACCTCTCACCGGGCATATGGCTACACCTTC. Its protein is CATSHRAYGYTF.

The V call is TRBV19, the J call TRBJ1-5; weak D call: TRBD1 (5 bases). The CDR3 covers 17 residues. The V end was cut by 7 bases, the J end by 3 bases, with 22 bases between. Germline V gene lookup returns CDR1 LNHDA and CDR2 SQIVND (reference sequence). The chain's CDR3 is CASNPPRDGKDNQPQHF. The CDR3 nucleotides read TGTGCCAGTAATCCCCCTCGGGACGGGAAAGACAATCAGCCCCAGCATTTT.

CDR3 residues: CASSLELTGGGGPGANVLTF. CDR3 bases: TGTGCCAGCAGCTTAGAGTTGACGGGCGGAGGAGGTCCCGGGGCCAACGTCCTGACTTTC. The gene calls are TRBV7-8 and TRBJ2-6; D is possibly TRBD2 (5 bases). The V gene lost 1 base and the J gene lost 4 bases, with 23 bases spanning the gap. Germline CDR1 is SGHVS and CDR2 is FQNEAQ. This CDR3 region has 20 residues.

This clonotype occurred once. The chain joins TRBV2 to TRBJ1-2, with 8 positions matching TRBD1. The CDR3 has 14 residues. V was clipped by 5 bases and J by 5 bases; unmatched bases: 7. CDR1 and CDR2 from the germline V gene are SNHLY and FYNNEI. The CDR3 DNA sequence: TGTGCCAGCAGTTTCAGGGGGCCCGGATATGGCTACACCTTC. This encodes CASSFRGPGYGYTF.

The chain combines TRBV6-5 with TRBJ1-5; tentative D call: TRBD1 (5 bases). V lost 10 bases and J 3 bases, leaving 16 bases between the germline ends. Germline loops: CDR1 MNHEY, CDR2 SVGAGI. The CDR3 extends over 14 amino acids. The DNA for the CDR3 is TGTGCCATCAGCCTTGACAGAGTCAATCAGCCCCAGCATTTT. It encodes CAISLDRVNQPQHF.

This chain joins TRBV7-9 and TRBJ2-7; D remains ambiguous. Germline CDR1 and CDR2: SEHNR and FQNEAQ (reference sequence). V was clipped by 4 bases and J by 3 bases, with 10 bases between them. The CDR3 totals 13 residues. The CDR3 DNA reads TGTGCCAGCAGCTCATATACGAACTACGAGCAGTACTTC. Encoded protein: CASSSYTNYEQYF.

This clonotype was observed a few times. CDR3 sequence (DNA): TGTGCCAGCAGTGACAGGCAAGGCAAATATCAGCCCCAGCATTTT. Translating it yields CASSDRQGKYQPQHF. The chain uses TRBV2 and TRBJ1-5; D is undetermined. Germline V gene data show CDR1 as SNHLY and CDR2 as FYNNEI. Trimming took 3 bases from V and 5 from J, leaving 14 bases between them. The CDR3 covers 15 residues.

V and J are TRBV5-1 and TRBJ2-7; 11 bases match TRBD2. This CDR3 has 19 amino acids. V lost 4 bases, J lost 2 bases, and 17 bases stayed unmatched. From germline, CDR1 is SGHRS and CDR2 YFSETQ. The DNA for the CDR3 is TGCGCCAGCAGCCAAGCTCTCCACCCCGGACTAGCGGGTGCCTACGAGCAGTACTTC. Protein: CASSQALHPGLAGAYEQYF.

The table lists this clonotype with many counts. The chain uses TRBV27 and TRBJ1-1; D unresolved. CDR1 MNHEY and CDR2 SMNVEV come from the germline V gene (reference sequence). V was clipped by 3 bases and J by 1 base, with 6 bases between them. The CDR3 extends over 13 amino acids. CDR3 region: CASSLTPNTEAFF. As DNA, the CDR3 is TGTGCCAGCAGTTTGACACCGAACACTGAAGCTTTCTTT.

The sample holds many counts of this clonotype. V and J are TRBV29-1 and TRBJ1-4; 8 positions agree with TRBD1. V was pared by 7 bases and J by 4 bases, with 5 bases of the junction left unmatched. The CDR3 contains 13 residues. Germline CDR1 and CDR2: SQVTM and ANQGSEA. The CDR3 coding sequence is TGCAGCGCTGGACAGGGACATAATGAAAAACTGTTTTTT. Translating it yields CSAGQGHNEKLFF.

J is TRBJ1-1 and V is TRBV15; tentative D call: TRBD1 (6 bases). This CDR3 contains 12 residues. Germline lookup yields CDR1 LNHNV and CDR2 YYDKDF (reference sequence). Deletions cut 5 bases from V and 4 bases from J, with 8 bases between. The CDR3 DNA reads TGTGCCACCAGCGAAGGGGGCACTGAAGCTTTCTTT. Its translation is CATSEGGTEAFF.

The genes are TRBV20-1 and TRBJ1-5; D uncertain. The CDR3 is 12 amino acids. Germline V gene lookup returns CDR1 DFQATT and CDR2 SNEGSKA (reference sequence). V lost 0 bases and J lost 6, with 6 bases in between. In nucleotides, the CDR3 is TGCAGTGCTAGAGATAACGTTCAGCCCCAGCATTTT. Protein product: CSARDNVQPQHF.

V and J are TRBV10-2 and TRBJ2-6; no definite D call. Between the trimmed V and J ends, which lost 0 bases and 0 bases, there was a span of 15 bases. The germline V gene has CDR1 WSHSY and CDR2 SAAADI. CDR3 length equals 19 residues. The CDR3 coding sequence is TGCGCCAGCAGTGAGTCCGAAGGCAGCCTCCGCTCTGGGGCCAACGTCCTGACTTTC. This translates into CASSESEGSLRSGANVLTF.

CDR3 sequence reads: CASSQGQLEKLFF. The CDR3 DNA reads TGCGCCAGCAGCCAAGGACAGTTAGAAAAACTGTTTTTT. The rearrangement links TRBV4-1 to TRBJ1-4, with D possibly being TRBD1 (5 bases). Trimming shortened V by 1 base and J by 8 bases, and 8 bases separated the two germline ends. The CDR3 covers 13 residues. Germline CDR1 MGHRA, CDR2 YSYEKL.

This rearrangement joins TRBV7-8 to TRBJ1-2, with 7 bases matching TRBD1. The CDR3 extends over 14 amino acids. Per the germline V gene, CDR1 is SGHVS and CDR2 is FQNEAQ. V shed 5 bases, J shed 4 bases, and the junction held 7 bases outside the gene matches. The CDR3 DNA reads as TGTGCCAGCAGCATCGGACAGGCGGGCTATGGCTACACCTTC. Amino acids: CASSIGQAGYGYTF.

The chain is built from TRBV5-6 and TRBJ2-7; D unresolved. Germline assignment: CDR1 SGHDT and CDR2 YYEEEE. CDR3 length: 15 amino acids. Trimming cost V 2 bases and J 5 bases, with 17 bases left between them. The CDR3 nucleotides read TGTGCCAGCAGCTTTGATGGTTTGGGTGCCGACGAGCAGTACTTC. Encoded protein: CASSFDGLGADEQYF.

This clonotype was seen a handful of times. The V and J genes are TRBV30 and TRBJ1-1, with D possibly matching TRBD1 (5 bases). The V gene lost 0 bases and the J gene lost 3 bases, with 11 bases spanning the gap. The length of the CDR3 is 14 residues. From germline, CDR1 is GTSNPN and CDR2 SVGIG (reference sequence). The CDR3 sequence is CAWSVPGRHTEAFF. The CDR3 DNA sequence: TGTGCCTGGAGTGTACCAGGGAGGCACACTGAAGCTTTCTTT.

V is TRBV11-2 and J is TRBJ1-5; D unclear. V was trimmed by 5 bases and J by 7 bases, leaving 15 bases between them. This CDR3 comprises 14 residues. Germline lookup yields CDR1 SGHAT and CDR2 FQNNGV. As DNA, the CDR3 is TGTGCCAGCAGCGTCCACCCTGGAGGGCAGCCCCAGCATTTT. Its protein is CASSVHPGGQPQHF.